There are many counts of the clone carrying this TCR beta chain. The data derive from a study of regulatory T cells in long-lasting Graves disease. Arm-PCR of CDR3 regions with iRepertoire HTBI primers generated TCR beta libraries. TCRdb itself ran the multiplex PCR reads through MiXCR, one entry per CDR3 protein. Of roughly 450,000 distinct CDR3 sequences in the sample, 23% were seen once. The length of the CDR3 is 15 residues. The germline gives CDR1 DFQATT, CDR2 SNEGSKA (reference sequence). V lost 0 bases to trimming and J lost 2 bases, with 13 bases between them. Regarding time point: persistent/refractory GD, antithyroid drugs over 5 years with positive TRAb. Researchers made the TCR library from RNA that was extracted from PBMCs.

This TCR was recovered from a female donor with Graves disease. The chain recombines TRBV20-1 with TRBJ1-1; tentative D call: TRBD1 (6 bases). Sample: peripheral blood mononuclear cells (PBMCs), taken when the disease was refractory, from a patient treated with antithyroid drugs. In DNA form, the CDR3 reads TGCAGTGCTAGAGATCATTGGACAGCAAACACTGAAGCTTTCTTT. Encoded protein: CSARDHWTANTEAFF.